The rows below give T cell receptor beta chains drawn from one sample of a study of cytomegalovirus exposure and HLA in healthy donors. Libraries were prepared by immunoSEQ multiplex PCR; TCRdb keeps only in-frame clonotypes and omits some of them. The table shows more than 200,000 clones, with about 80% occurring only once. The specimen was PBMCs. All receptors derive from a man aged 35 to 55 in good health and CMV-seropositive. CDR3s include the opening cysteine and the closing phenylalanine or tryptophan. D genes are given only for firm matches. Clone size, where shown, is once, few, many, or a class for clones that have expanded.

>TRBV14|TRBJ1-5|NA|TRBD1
CASSPTGDGQPQHF
TGTGCCAGCAGCCCGACAGGGGACGGGCAGCCCCAGCATTTT
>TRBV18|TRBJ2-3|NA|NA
CASSPGSPPDTQYF
TGTGCCAGCTCACCAGGGAGTCCCCCCGATACGCAGTATTTT
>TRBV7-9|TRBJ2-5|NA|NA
CASSNPHDWYQETQYF
TGTGCCAGCAGCAACCCGCATGACTGGTACCAAGAGACCCAGTACTTC
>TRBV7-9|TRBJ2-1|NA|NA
CASRQTTWGGEQFF
TGTGCCAGCAGACAGACGACATGGGGCGGTGAGCAGTTCTTC
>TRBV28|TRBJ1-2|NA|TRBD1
CASSWTGGYTF
TGTGCCAGCAGTTGGACAGGAGGCTACACCTTC
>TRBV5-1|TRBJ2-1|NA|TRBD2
CASSRSGGNLNEQFF
TGCGCCAGCAGCCGTAGCGGGGGTAACCTCAATGAGCAGTTCTTC
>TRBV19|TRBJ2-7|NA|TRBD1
CASSTPGTGGYEQYF
TGTGCCAGTAGTACTCCCGGGACAGGGGGATACGAGCAGTACTTC
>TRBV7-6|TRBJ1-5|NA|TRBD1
CASSLAPGQGNQPQHF
TGTGCCAGCAGCTTAGCGCCTGGACAGGGGAATCAGCCCCAGCATTTT
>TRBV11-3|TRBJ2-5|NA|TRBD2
CASSLGQRGGLAVQETQYF
TGTGCCAGCAGCTTAGGGCAGAGGGGCGGCCTAGCGGTCCAAGAGACCCAGTACTTC
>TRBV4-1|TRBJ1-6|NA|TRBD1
CASSHSGGQGSPLHF
TGCGCCAGCAGCCACTCAGGGGGCCAGGGTTCACCCCTCCACTTT
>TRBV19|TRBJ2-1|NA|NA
CASRGDYHSYNEQFF
TGTGCCAGTAGGGGAGACTACCACTCCTACAATGAGCAGTTCTTC
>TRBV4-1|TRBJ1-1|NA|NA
CASSQGPLGNTEAFF
TGCGCCAGCAGCCAGGGGCCCCTGGGGAACACTGAAGCTTTCTTT
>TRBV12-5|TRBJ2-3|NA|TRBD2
CASLWREVQDTQYF
TGTGCTAGTTTGTGGCGGGAGGTCCAGGATACGCAGTATTTT
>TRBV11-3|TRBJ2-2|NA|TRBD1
CASSFRPGQGSHELFF
TGTGCCAGCAGCTTTAGACCGGGACAGGGATCTCACGAGCTGTTTTTT
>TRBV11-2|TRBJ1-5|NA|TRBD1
CASSKHTGAGNQPQHF
TGTGCCAGCAGCAAACACACAGGGGCCGGCAATCAGCCCCAGCATTTT
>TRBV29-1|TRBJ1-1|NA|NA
CSVGVMNTEAFF
TGCAGCGTCGGAGTCATGAACACTGAAGCTTTCTTT
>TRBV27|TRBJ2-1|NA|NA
CASSGSINEQFF
TGTGCCAGCAGCGGGAGTATCAATGAGCAGTTCTTC
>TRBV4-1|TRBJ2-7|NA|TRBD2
CASSQDVGTSGTYEQYF
TGCGCCAGCAGCCAAGACGTCGGGACTAGCGGCACCTACGAGCAGTACTTC
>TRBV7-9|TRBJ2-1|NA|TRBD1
CASSLTGNEQFF
TGTGCCAGCAGCTTGACAGGGAATGAGCAGTTCTTC
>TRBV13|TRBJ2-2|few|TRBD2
CASSLRAGTSGLTGELFF
TGTGCCAGCAGCCTGAGGGCAGGGACTAGCGGTTTAACCGGGGAGCTGTTTTTT
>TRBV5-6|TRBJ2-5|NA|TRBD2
CASSSTFEGRDLQETQYF
TGTGCCAGCAGCTCGACGTTCGAGGGGAGGGACTTACAAGAGACCCAGTACTTC
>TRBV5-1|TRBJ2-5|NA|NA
CASSNSRGGGAQETQYF
TGCGCCAGCAGTAATTCACGAGGTGGCGGAGCACAAGAGACCCAGTACTTC
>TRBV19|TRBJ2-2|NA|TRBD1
CASHSGGTGELFF
TGTGCCAGCCATTCAGGGGGCACCGGGGAGCTGTTTTTT
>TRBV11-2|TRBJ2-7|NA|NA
CASSFGQSYEQYF
TGTGCCAGCAGCTTCGGACAGTCCTACGAGCAGTACTTC
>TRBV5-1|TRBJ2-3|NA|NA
CASSLDAGGRTDTQYF
TGCGCCAGCAGCTTGGATGCTGGCGGGCGCACAGATACGCAGTATTTT
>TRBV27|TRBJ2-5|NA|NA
CASSFRGQETQYF
TGTGCCAGCAGTTTTCGGGGCCAAGAGACCCAGTACTTC
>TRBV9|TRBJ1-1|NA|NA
CASSTPGTEAFF
TGTGCCAGCAGCACCCCCGGTACTGAAGCTTTCTTT
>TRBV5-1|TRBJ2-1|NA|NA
CASTSRTDYNEQFF
TGCGCCAGCACCTCCCGGACAGACTACAATGAGCAGTTCTTC
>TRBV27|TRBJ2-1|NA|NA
CASSITDSNEQFF
TGTGCCAGCAGTATCACAGATTCCAATGAGCAGTTCTTC
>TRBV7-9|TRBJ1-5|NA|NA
CASSSRQTLVPQHF
TGTGCCAGCAGCTCTAGACAGACTCTAGTTCCCCAGCATTTT
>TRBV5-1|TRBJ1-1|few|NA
CASSLAPAGHLSNTEAFF
TGCGCCAGCAGCTTGGCCCCGGCTGGGCACTTATCGAACACTGAAGCTTTCTTT
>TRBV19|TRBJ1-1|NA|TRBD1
CASSIEAQGATEAFF
TGTGCCAGTAGTATAGAAGCGCAGGGGGCGACTGAAGCTTTCTTT
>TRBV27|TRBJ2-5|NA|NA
CASSPPRQETQYF
TGTGCCAGCAGTCCCCCCCGCCAAGAGACCCAGTACTTC
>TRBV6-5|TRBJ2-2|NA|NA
CASEAENTGELFF
TGTGCCAGCGAGGCGGAGAACACCGGGGAGCTGTTTTTT
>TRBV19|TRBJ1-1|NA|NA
CASSINRGGTEAFF
TGTGCCAGTAGTATAAATAGGGGCGGCACTGAAGCTTTCTTT
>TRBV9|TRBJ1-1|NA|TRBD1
CASSSSGQGRGFNTEAFF
TGTGCCAGCAGCTCCTCGGGACAGGGAAGGGGGTTCAACACTGAAGCTTTCTTT
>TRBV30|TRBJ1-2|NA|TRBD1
CAWRKGDRGNYGYTF
TGTGCCTGGAGAAAAGGGGACAGGGGGAACTATGGCTACACCTTC
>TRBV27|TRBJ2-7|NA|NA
CASSLDYLSSYEQYF
TGTGCCAGCAGTTTGGACTATTTGAGCTCCTACGAGCAGTACTTC
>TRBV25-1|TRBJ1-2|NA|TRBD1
CASSPPGGGSGYTF
TGTGCCAGCAGTCCACCTGGAGGGGGCTCTGGCTACACCTTC
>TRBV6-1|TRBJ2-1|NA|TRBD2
CASSESGKGGNEQFF
TGTGCCAGCAGTGAAAGCGGGAAGGGTGGCAATGAGCAGTTCTTC
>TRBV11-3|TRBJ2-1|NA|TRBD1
CASSQGADEQFF
TGTGCCAGCAGCCAGGGGGCCGATGAGCAGTTCTTC
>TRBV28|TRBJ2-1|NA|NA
CASSFTYDSRSYNEQFF
TGTGCCAGCAGTTTCACCTACGACTCGCGGTCCTACAATGAGCAGTTCTTC
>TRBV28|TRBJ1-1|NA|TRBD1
CASIDRANEAFF
TGTGCCAGTATTGACAGGGCGAACGAAGCTTTCTTT
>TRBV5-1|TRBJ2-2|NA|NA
CASSPPHQGNTGELFF
TGCGCCAGCAGCCCCCCCCACCAGGGGAACACCGGGGAGCTGTTTTTT
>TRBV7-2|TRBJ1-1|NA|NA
CASSLTARVGAFF
TGTGCCAGCAGCTTAACGGCCAGGGTAGGGGCTTTCTTT
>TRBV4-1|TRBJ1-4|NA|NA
CASSQDQAGQGEKLFF
TGCGCCAGCAGCCAAGACCAGGCAGGGCAAGGAGAAAAACTGTTTTTT
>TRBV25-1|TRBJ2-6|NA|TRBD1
CASSDGTGLDSGANVLTF
TGTGCCAGCAGTGACGGGACAGGTCTCGACTCTGGGGCCAACGTCCTGACTTTC
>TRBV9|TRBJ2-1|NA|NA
CASSVIGELTSYNEQFF
TGTGCCAGCAGCGTAATCGGGGAACTCACCTCCTACAATGAGCAGTTCTTC